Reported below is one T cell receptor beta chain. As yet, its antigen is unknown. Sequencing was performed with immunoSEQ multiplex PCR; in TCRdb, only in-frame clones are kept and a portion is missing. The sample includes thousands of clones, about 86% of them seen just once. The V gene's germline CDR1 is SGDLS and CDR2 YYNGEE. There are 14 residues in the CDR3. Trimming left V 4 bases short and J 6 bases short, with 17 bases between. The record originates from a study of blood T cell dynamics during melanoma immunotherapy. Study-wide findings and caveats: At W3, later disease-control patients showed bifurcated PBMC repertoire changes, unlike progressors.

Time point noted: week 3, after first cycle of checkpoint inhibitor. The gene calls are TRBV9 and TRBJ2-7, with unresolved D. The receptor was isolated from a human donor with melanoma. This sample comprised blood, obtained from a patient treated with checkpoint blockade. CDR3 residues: CASSQYGPASEQYF. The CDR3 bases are TGTGCCAGCAGCCAGTACGGGCCAGCGAGCGAGCAGTACTTC.